These T cell receptor beta chains were read from a single sample in a study of early T cells in non-severe SARS-CoV-2 infection. One entry per CDR3 protein, called by TCRdb with MiXCR from the 5' RACE reads. The table records tens of thousands of distinct CDR3 sequences, roughly 17% of them present only once. The specimen comprised whole blood, sampled at baseline. These receptor sequences come from an adult who was a healthcare worker with PCR-confirmed SARS-CoV-2 infection or an uninfected control (not recorded which). Both conserved end residues are part of each CDR3. A D gene is named only where the DNA matches it firmly. Clone size is shown for a subset of rows, as once, few, many or a class of expanded clone.

V gene	J gene	D gene	clone size	CDR3 protein	CDR3 DNA
TRBV11-3	TRBJ1-2	NA	few	CASSLKEAGGNYGYTF	TGTGCCAGCAGCTTAAAGGAAGCAGGCGGGAACTATGGCTACACCTTC
TRBV11-2	TRBJ2-3	TRBD2	few	CASSPGFSGVSTDTQYF	TGTGCCAGCAGCCCTGGGTTTAGCGGGGTTAGCACAGATACGCAGTATTTT
TRBV30	TRBJ2-4	NA	few	CAWDVAKNIQYF	TGTGCCTGGGATGTAGCCAAAAACATTCAGTACTTC
TRBV2	TRBJ2-1	TRBD2	NA	CASSAGTSFYEQFF	TGTGCCAGCAGCGCCGGGACTAGTTTCTATGAGCAGTTCTTC
TRBV4-1	TRBJ2-5	TRBD2	few	CASSQEGASGREVETQYF	TGCGCCAGCAGCCAAGAGGGAGCTAGCGGGAGAGAGGTAGAGACCCAGTACTTC
TRBV12-3/TRBV12-4	TRBJ2-7	NA	NA	CASSPDRAGEQYF	TGTGCCAGCAGTCCAGACAGGGCGGGAGAGCAGTACTTC
TRBV7-6	TRBJ2-1	TRBD1	many	CASSYEISGQGRWGEQFF	TGTGCCAGCAGCTACGAGATCTCCGGACAGGGGAGGTGGGGTGAGCAGTTCTTC
TRBV7-6	TRBJ2-5	NA	NA	CASSLADAGIQETQYF	TGTGCCAGCAGCTTGGCGGATGCGGGGATACAAGAGACCCAGTACTTC
TRBV7-6	TRBJ2-3	TRBD1	NA	CASSFKGAVTDTQYF	TGTGCCAGCAGCTTCAAGGGGGCAGTTACAGATACGCAGTATTTT
TRBV19	TRBJ2-7	NA	few	CASSPTTPSSSYEQYF	TGTGCCAGTAGTCCGACAACCCCCTCGAGCTCCTACGAGCAGTACTTC
TRBV10-2	TRBJ2-7	NA	few	CASSGSRWVEQYF	TGCGCCAGCAGTGGAAGTAGATGGGTCGAGCAGTACTTC
TRBV7-9	TRBJ2-3	TRBD2	few	CVSSLGDPTSGKLDTQYF	TGTGTCAGCAGCTTAGGAGATCCGACTAGCGGGAAGTTAGATACGCAGTATTTT
TRBV7-3	TRBJ2-5	NA	NA	CASSRNREETQYF	TGTGCCAGCAGCAGGAACAGGGAGGAGACCCAGTACTTC
TRBV2	TRBJ2-5	NA	few	CASRQAIPGETQYF	TGTGCCAGCAGACAGGCCATCCCGGGGGAGACCCAGTACTTC
TRBV24-1	TRBJ2-1	NA	few	CATSGISGREQFF	TGTGCCACCAGTGGGATTAGCGGCAGGGAGCAGTTCTTC
TRBV15	TRBJ2-7	NA	NA	CATSTRVGEQYF	TGTGCCACCAGCACCCGGGTTGGCGAGCAGTACTTC
TRBV10-3	TRBJ2-7	NA	few	CAISSSYEQYF	TGTGCCATCAGTAGTTCCTACGAGCAGTACTTC
TRBV6-2/TRBV6-3	TRBJ2-2	NA	NA	CASSYGEAGELFF	TGTGCCAGCAGTTACGGAGAGGCCGGGGAGCTGTTTTTT
TRBV14	TRBJ2-1	NA	few	CASSPRGGEQFF	TGTGCCAGCAGCCCGAGAGGCGGTGAGCAGTTCTTC
TRBV20-1	TRBJ2-3	TRBD1	NA	CSCKTGRADTQYF	TGCAGCTGTAAGACAGGGCGCGCAGATACGCAGTATTTT
TRBV28	TRBJ2-6	NA	NA	CANSGGTQLGVLTF	TGTGCCAACTCTGGCGGGACACAGCTCGGGGTCCTGACTTTC
TRBV7-8	TRBJ2-2	TRBD1	NA	CASSLWIAARDSNTGELFF	TGTGCCAGCAGCTTATGGATTGCAGCCCGGGACAGCAACACCGGGGAGCTGTTTTTT
TRBV3-1	TRBJ2-7	TRBD2	many	CASSFRSGRVSYEQYF	TGTGCCAGCAGCTTCCGGAGCGGGAGAGTCTCCTACGAGCAGTACTTC
TRBV11-2	TRBJ2-1	NA	NA	CASSLALGSYNEQFF	TGTGCCAGCAGCTTAGCCCTAGGCTCCTACAATGAGCAGTTCTTC
TRBV6-5	TRBJ1-3	TRBD1	few	CASSATTGSGNTIYF	TGTGCCAGCAGTGCCACGACAGGGTCCGGAAACACCATATATTTT
TRBV12-3/TRBV12-4	TRBJ2-1	NA	NA	CASSFSRMNNEQFF	TGTGCCAGCAGTTTTAGCAGGATGAACAATGAGCAGTTCTTC
TRBV5-1	TRBJ2-7	NA	NA	CASSGGWDNYEQYF	TGCGCCAGCAGCGGGGGATGGGACAACTACGAGCAGTACTTC
TRBV10-1	TRBJ2-3	NA	few	CASSESTSRQDFRDTQYF	TGCGCCAGCAGTGAGTCGACGTCAAGGCAGGACTTTCGGGATACGCAGTATTTT
TRBV3-1	TRBJ2-2	NA	NA	CASSQEGSLPGELFF	TGTGCCAGCAGCCAAGAGGGTTCCCTCCCCGGGGAGCTGTTTTTT
TRBV2	TRBJ2-3	TRBD2	NA	CASSPGLAATDTQYF	TGTGCCAGCTCTCCGGGACTAGCTGCCACAGATACGCAGTATTTT
TRBV7-6	TRBJ2-7	NA	NA	CASSPVGAGGIEQYF	TGTGCCAGCAGCCCCGTCGGGGCAGGGGGGATCGAGCAGTACTTC
TRBV7-6	TRBJ2-1	TRBD1	few	CASSLAVGQGARNEQFF	TGTGCCAGCAGCTTAGCCGTCGGACAGGGGGCGAGGAATGAGCAGTTCTTC
TRBV9	TRBJ2-7	NA	few	CASDVGVQYF	TGTGCCAGCGACGTAGGTGTACAGTACTTC
TRBV5-1	TRBJ2-7	NA	NA	CASSLGGDEQYF	TGCGCCAGCAGCTTGGGCGGGGACGAGCAGTACTTC
TRBV3-1	TRBJ2-3	NA	NA	CASSQFKDTQYF	TGTGCCAGCAGCCAGTTCAAAGATACGCAGTATTTT
TRBV10-1	TRBJ1-2	NA	NA	CASSNSREDGYTF	TGCGCCAGCAGTAACTCCCGGGAGGATGGCTACACCTTC